Here is one T cell receptor (beta chain) with its context. Its matching antigen is unknown. TCRdb re-called the 5' RACE reads through MiXCR, storing one row per CDR3 protein. The sample gives about 160,000 distinct CDR3 sequences, 6% to 7.5% of which show up once; over 2% is in the top ten. Between the trimmed V and J ends, which lost 6 bases and 3 bases, there was a span of 18 bases. The germline V gene encodes CDR1 MDHEN and CDR2 SYDVKM. This CDR3 is built from 16 residues. This sample is part of a study of T cells after yellow fever vaccination. Study-level background: Some fractions had low cell numbers, and these were prepared with SMART-Seq v4 Ultra Low Input. Study observations and caveats: Weaker, the secondary response had a peak occurring faster, on day 5 versus 15. FACS-sorted repertoires could harbor abundant contaminating bulk-population clonotypes.

The sequence was obtained from a man in his late teens or twenties who received the YFV17D yellow fever vaccine. The sequencing used CD4+ T cells sorted from PBMCs, collected 5 days after the first yellow fever vaccination. The chain employs TRBV28 and TRBJ1-5, with D perhaps TRBD1 (5 bases). The CDR3 bases are TGTGCCAGCAGCACCCCGGGTAGGGGCCCCAATCAGCCCCAGCATTTT. Amino acids: CASSTPGRGPNQPQHF.